This T cell receptor (beta chain) was identified during a study of blood T cell repertoires in COVID-19 (dated by TCRdb to about 2020). With regard to the full study: The collaborator samples originated in the United States, Italy and Spain and spanned the acute and convalescent phases of COVID-19. The repertoires were made available in a free public database intended to serve as a resource for research on the immune response to SARS-CoV-2. Nearly every sample came with metadata listing a de-identified subject ID, COVID-19 status, age in years and sex. Where available, HLA class I and class II types were taken from metadata supplied by the sample provider and were not determined by assay-based typing. The prospective study material was composed of cDNA or gDNA derived from T cells, B-cell-depleted T cells, or PBMCs. Deeply sampled blood TCRbeta repertoires from subjects exposed to, actively infected with, or recovered from COVID-19 were included in the dataset. The samples were drawn from the first 160 participants of the ongoing ImmuneRACE study and from roughly 1,300 subjects provided by 6 global collaborators. Paper-wide results and their limitations: Clinical and demographic metadata were provided uncurated, with the amount varying by source and participant.

CDR1 and CDR2 were assigned from the germline V gene as MDHEN and SYDVKM. Between the V and J ends, shortened by 3 bases and 0 bases respectively, the junction contains 9 bases. Measured from the cysteine to the phenylalanine, the CDR3 is 16 residues long. Only CDR3 DNA remains: 48 bases, in frame from the first base. The immunoSEQ Assay, a bias-controlled multiplex PCR, was used to amplify TCRbeta CDR3 regions from genomic DNA. The paper's processing steps were these. Within the assay, amplification of reference gene primers was used to estimate how many nucleated cells each sample contained. To quantify the absolute abundance of each unique TCRbeta CDR3 rearrangement, sequence reads were collapsed and filtered. For each sample, productive Simpson clonality was calculated as the square root of Simpson's diversity index over productive rearrangements. The source is immuneACCESS, and TCRdb retained only in-frame sequences with V and J called. Part of the clones is not carried over; for the studies checked, unresolved V genes explain less than half of this, and the remainder is unexplained. The V and J calls and clone size are taken from that table; D and trimming were inferred from the DNA. The sample includes roughly 170,000 clones, with less than 90% observed a single time. Clones ranked in the top ten supply 4.4% of the sample.

This clone was found once. What this receptor recognizes is not known. No much larger clone is present one base from it, and per-base qualities are unavailable. In the prospective study, participants were about 18 to 95 years old, resided in fewer than 25 geographic areas of the United States, and were enrolled through a virtual design. In the prospective study, participants were assigned to cohorts based on the clinical history participants reported in a screening survey and a study questionnaire. Recovered participants in ImmuneRACE Cohort 3 were defined as having two consecutive negative NP/OP PCR tests, clearance from a healthcare professional, or resolution of symptoms. Each participant in the prospective study had whole blood, serum and a nasopharyngeal or oropharyngeal swab collected by mobile phlebotomists. Participants in the prospective study had the option to provide additional blood draws and questionnaires over a roughly 2-month period. Blood samples from the prospective study were shipped frozen or at room temperature prior to DNA extraction.

The chain couples TRBV28 to TRBJ2-6, and perhaps TRBD1 as D gene, on 5 matching bases. The source is a woman in her forties or fifties who had recovered from COVID-19. Sequences were obtained from PBMCs or T cells enriched from blood (not recorded which). The CDR3 in this case is CASSFQGTSGANVLTF. The sequenced DNA: TGTGCCAGCAGTTTTCAGGGTACCTCTGGGGCCAACGTCCTGACTTTC.